This is a list of T cell receptor beta chains from one sample in a study of T cell clonotyping in hematopoietic cell transplantation. Libraries were prepared by immunoSEQ multiplex PCR; TCRdb keeps only in-frame clonotypes and omits some of them. The data show 9,500 to 12,000 clones, 89% seen once. The sample here was PBMCs, taken 180 days after allogeneic stem cell transplant. The receptors come from a male patient between 60 and 69 years old who had an allogeneic stem cell transplant from an unrelated donor, so the T cells may come from the graft donor. Some clones in this sample may be carry-over from other donors' samples. The CDR3 runs from the conserved cysteine through the conserved F or W. A D gene is named only where the DNA matches it firmly. Some rows have no size entry. The others give once, few or many, or a class for an expanded clone.

d_call: NA; clone_size: few; j_call: TRBJ1-2; v_call: TRBV30; cdr3_aa: CAWSVQCNYGYTF; cdr3_nt: TGTGCCTGGAGTGTACAGTGTAACTATGGCTACACCTTC
d_call: NA; clone_size: NA; j_call: TRBJ2-3; v_call: TRBV6-4; cdr3_aa: CASSSTSTDTQYF; cdr3_nt: TGTGCCAGCAGTTCTACTAGCACAGATACGCAGTATTTT
d_call: TRBD1; clone_size: NA; j_call: TRBJ2-1; v_call: TRBV27; cdr3_aa: CASSYRGQNEQFF; cdr3_nt: TGTGCCAGCAGTTACAGGGGGCAAAATGAGCAGTTCTTC
d_call: TRBD1; clone_size: NA; j_call: TRBJ2-5; v_call: TRBV7-3; cdr3_aa: CASSSGQVQETQYF; cdr3_nt: TGTGCCAGCAGTTCCGGACAGGTTCAAGAGACCCAGTACTTC
d_call: TRBD1; clone_size: NA; j_call: TRBJ2-7; v_call: TRBV29-1; cdr3_aa: CSVLTGPYEQYF; cdr3_nt: TGCAGCGTTTTGACAGGGCCCTACGAGCAGTACTTC
d_call: NA; clone_size: NA; j_call: TRBJ1-2; v_call: TRBV14; cdr3_aa: CASSHDRNYGYTF; cdr3_nt: TGTGCCAGCAGCCACGACCGCAACTATGGCTACACCTTC
d_call: NA; clone_size: few; j_call: TRBJ2-5; v_call: TRBV5-1; cdr3_aa: CASANRAFETQYF; cdr3_nt: TGCGCCAGCGCGAACAGGGCTTTCGAGACCCAGTACTTC
d_call: TRBD1; clone_size: NA; j_call: TRBJ1-5; v_call: TRBV15; cdr3_aa: CATRGGQGGLGNQPQHF; cdr3_nt: TGTGCCACCAGGGGAGGACAGGGAGGGTTGGGCAATCAGCCCCAGCATTTT
d_call: TRBD1; clone_size: NA; j_call: TRBJ1-6; v_call: TRBV10-3; cdr3_aa: CAIRGQGDSPLHF; cdr3_nt: TGTGCCATCAGGGGACAGGGCGATTCACCCCTCCACTTT
d_call: NA; clone_size: NA; j_call: TRBJ2-7; v_call: TRBV6-5; cdr3_aa: CASSFVPTSQRYEQYF; cdr3_nt: TGTGCCAGCAGTTTCGTACCAACTAGCCAGAGATACGAGCAGTACTTC
d_call: NA; clone_size: large; j_call: TRBJ1-1; v_call: TRBV2; cdr3_aa: CASSVLRNTEAFF; cdr3_nt: TGTGCCAGCAGTGTTTTGCGGAACACTGAAGCTTTCTTT
d_call: TRBD2; clone_size: NA; j_call: TRBJ2-2; v_call: TRBV29-1; cdr3_aa: CSVAGTSRGTGELFF; cdr3_nt: TGCAGCGTGGCCGGGACTAGTAGGGGCACCGGGGAGCTGTTTTTT
d_call: NA; clone_size: once; j_call: TRBJ2-1; v_call: TRBV19; cdr3_aa: CASSMPGIYNEQFF; cdr3_nt: TGTGCCAGTAGTATGCCGGGGATCTACAATGAGCAGTTCTTC
d_call: TRBD2; clone_size: few; j_call: TRBJ2-3; v_call: TRBV7-2; cdr3_aa: CASSSYSGARGDTQYF; cdr3_nt: TGTGCCAGCAGCTCCTATAGCGGGGCCAGGGGAGATACGCAGTATTTT
d_call: NA; clone_size: NA; j_call: TRBJ2-5; v_call: TRBV14; cdr3_aa: CASSPLGETQYF; cdr3_nt: TGTGCCAGCAGCCCCCTTGGGGAGACCCAGTACTTC
d_call: NA; clone_size: NA; j_call: TRBJ2-2; v_call: TRBV29-1; cdr3_aa: CSVERGTGELFF; cdr3_nt: TGCAGCGTTGAGAGGGGCACCGGGGAGCTGTTTTTT
d_call: NA; clone_size: NA; j_call: TRBJ2-2; v_call: TRBV29-1; cdr3_aa: CSVGPGPTTGELFF; cdr3_nt: TGCAGCGTAGGTCCGGGACCGACAACCGGGGAGCTGTTTTTT
d_call: NA; clone_size: NA; j_call: TRBJ2-7; v_call: TRBV29-1; cdr3_aa: CSVDTGLGEQYF; cdr3_nt: TGCAGCGTTGATACAGGGTTGGGCGAGCAGTACTTC
d_call: NA; clone_size: NA; j_call: TRBJ1-5; v_call: TRBV5-6; cdr3_aa: CASSSLGVPSNQPQHF; cdr3_nt: TGTGCCAGCAGCTCGTTGGGGGTTCCTAGCAATCAGCCCCAGCATTTT
d_call: TRBD1; clone_size: once; j_call: TRBJ2-5; v_call: TRBV19; cdr3_aa: CASSRGTGYQETQYF; cdr3_nt: TGTGCCAGTAGTAGGGGGACAGGGTACCAAGAGACCCAGTACTTC
d_call: NA; clone_size: few; j_call: TRBJ2-2; v_call: TRBV7-3; cdr3_aa: CASSLGFVRNTGELFF; cdr3_nt: TGTGCCAGCAGCTTAGGTTTCGTTCGGAACACCGGGGAGCTGTTTTTT
d_call: NA; clone_size: NA; j_call: TRBJ2-7; v_call: TRBV7-2; cdr3_aa: CASSSPGPSYEQYF; cdr3_nt: TGTGCCAGCAGCTCCCCAGGGCCCTCTTACGAGCAGTACTTC
d_call: NA; clone_size: NA; j_call: TRBJ1-3; v_call: TRBV21-1; cdr3_aa: CASTPQGGPLISGNTIYF; cdr3_nt: TGTGCCAGCACCCCCCAGGGGGGGCCATTGATCTCTGGAAACACCATATATTTT
d_call: NA; clone_size: once; j_call: TRBJ2-2; v_call: TRBV7-2; cdr3_aa: CASSLAFVGELFF; cdr3_nt: TGTGCCAGCAGCTTAGCGTTCGTCGGGGAGCTGTTTTTT
d_call: NA; clone_size: NA; j_call: TRBJ1-5; v_call: TRBV4-3; cdr3_aa: CASSQVAGASNQPQHF; cdr3_nt: TGCGCCAGCAGCCAAGTTGCGGGGGCTAGCAATCAGCCCCAGCATTTT
d_call: TRBD1; clone_size: NA; j_call: TRBJ2-2; v_call: TRBV7-8; cdr3_aa: CASTGTANTGELFF; cdr3_nt: TGTGCCAGCACTGGGACAGCGAACACCGGGGAGCTGTTTTTT
d_call: NA; clone_size: NA; j_call: TRBJ1-6; v_call: TRBV5-1; cdr3_aa: CASSLEAGPPVAPLHF; cdr3_nt: TGCGCCAGCAGCTTGGAGGCAGGGCCCCCGGTAGCACCCCTCCACTTT
d_call: NA; clone_size: NA; j_call: TRBJ1-2; v_call: TRBV4-1; cdr3_aa: CASSQAQNYGYTF; cdr3_nt: TGCGCCAGCAGCCAAGCACAGAATTATGGCTACACCTTC
d_call: NA; clone_size: NA; j_call: TRBJ2-7; v_call: TRBV11-2; cdr3_aa: CASSYSRGGEQYF; cdr3_nt: TGTGCCAGCAGCTACTCCAGGGGCGGTGAGCAGTACTTC
d_call: NA; clone_size: NA; j_call: TRBJ1-3; v_call: TRBV14; cdr3_aa: CASSPQSSGNTIYF; cdr3_nt: TGTGCCAGCAGCCCGCAGAGCTCTGGAAACACCATATATTTT
d_call: TRBD1; clone_size: NA; j_call: TRBJ1-2; v_call: TRBV29-1; cdr3_aa: CSVSSMQGAYGYTF; cdr3_nt: TGCAGCGTGTCGTCGATGCAGGGGGCCTATGGCTACACCTTC
d_call: NA; clone_size: NA; j_call: TRBJ1-1; v_call: TRBV5-7; cdr3_aa: CASAPWGPTEAFF; cdr3_nt: TGTGCCAGCGCCCCCTGGGGTCCCACTGAAGCTTTCTTT
d_call: NA; clone_size: NA; j_call: TRBJ2-7; v_call: TRBV19; cdr3_aa: CASSIGEEQYF; cdr3_nt: TGTGCCAGTAGTATCGGGGAAGAGCAGTACTTC
d_call: NA; clone_size: NA; j_call: TRBJ2-7; v_call: TRBV2; cdr3_aa: CASRGVTPPDEQYF; cdr3_nt: TGTGCCAGCAGAGGGGTCACCCCGCCGGACGAGCAGTACTTC
d_call: NA; clone_size: NA; j_call: TRBJ1-2; v_call: TRBV19; cdr3_aa: CASRREYGYTF; cdr3_nt: TGTGCCAGTAGAAGAGAGTATGGCTACACCTTC
d_call: TRBD1; clone_size: NA; j_call: TRBJ2-1; v_call: TRBV4-3; cdr3_aa: CASSPNYPGGDEQFF; cdr3_nt: TGCGCCAGCAGCCCAAACTACCCAGGGGGCGATGAGCAGTTCTTC
d_call: NA; clone_size: NA; j_call: TRBJ1-2; v_call: TRBV2; cdr3_aa: CASTRGGVRDYGYTF; cdr3_nt: TGTGCCAGCACCCGGGGGGGGGTAAGAGACTATGGCTACACCTTC
d_call: TRBD1; clone_size: NA; j_call: TRBJ1-5; v_call: TRBV19; cdr3_aa: CASTGTGGNQPQHF; cdr3_nt: TGTGCCAGTACCGGTACAGGGGGGAATCAGCCCCAGCATTTT
d_call: TRBD1; clone_size: NA; j_call: TRBJ1-5; v_call: TRBV19; cdr3_aa: CASSTQGEHQPQHF; cdr3_nt: TGTGCCAGTAGCACACAGGGGGAGCATCAGCCCCAGCATTTT
d_call: TRBD2; clone_size: NA; j_call: TRBJ2-2; v_call: TRBV6-6; cdr3_aa: CASSRLAANTGELFF; cdr3_nt: TGTGCCAGCAGTAGACTAGCGGCGAACACCGGGGAGCTGTTTTTT
d_call: NA; clone_size: NA; j_call: TRBJ1-1; v_call: TRBV10-3; cdr3_aa: CAISAGSEAFF; cdr3_nt: TGTGCCATCAGTGCAGGCTCTGAAGCTTTCTTT
d_call: NA; clone_size: NA; j_call: TRBJ1-1; v_call: TRBV7-2; cdr3_aa: CASALGRGTEAFF; cdr3_nt: TGTGCCAGCGCATTAGGAAGGGGGACTGAAGCTTTCTTT